The 5 T cell receptor beta chains given below trace back to one sample, sequenced in a study of technical replicates of blood from several donors. The repertoire was sequenced with immunoSEQ multiplex PCR; TCRdb's copy has only in-frame clones and lacks some. The sample lists about 66,000 clones, roughly nine tenths occurring once. Sequenced material: T cells isolated from PBMCs. All receptors come from a human donor in good health.

The chain has TRBV5-5 and TRBJ2-1; no clear D. Trimming took off 3 bases at V and 10 bases at J, with 14 bases between the two ends. CDR3 length: 13 residues. Looked up from germline, CDR1 is SGHKS and CDR2 is YYEKEE (reference sequence). CDR3 residues: CASSSGPLSEQFF. In DNA, the CDR3 is TGTGCCAGCAGCTCTGGGCCTCTATCGGAGCAGTTCTTC. Full variable domain (missing parts from reference TRBV5-5 and TRBJ2-1): DAGVTQSPTHLIKTRGQQVTLRCSPISGHKSVSWYQQVLGQGPQFIFQYYEKEERGRGNFPDRFSARQFPNYSSELNVNALLLGDSALYLCASSSGPLSEQFFGPGTRLTVL.

The gene calls are TRBV9 and TRBJ2-5; TRBD2 matches at 10 bases. Germline trimming cut 2 bases from V and 5 bases from J; bases unmatched to any gene: 6. From germline, CDR1 is SGDLS and CDR2 YYNGEE. The CDR3 loop spans 15 amino acids. CDR3 amino acids: CASSVSSGSGETQYF. CDR3 in DNA: TGTGCCAGCAGCGTCTCTAGCGGGAGTGGGGAGACCCAGTACTTC.

This chain links TRBV5-5 with TRBJ2-3; 8 bases map to TRBD2. This CDR3 has 16 amino acids. V lost 0 bases to trimming and J lost 4 bases; unmatched junction nucleotides: 7. Looked up from germline, CDR1 is SGHKS and CDR2 is YYEKEE (reference sequence). CDR3 sequence reads: CASSLVAGGEADTQYF. Written as DNA, the CDR3 is TGTGCCAGCAGCTTGGTGGCGGGAGGAGAGGCAGATACGCAGTATTTT. Full variable domain (missing parts from reference TRBV5-5 and TRBJ2-3): DAGVTQSPTHLIKTRGQQVTLRCSPISGHKSVSWYQQVLGQGPQFIFQYYEKEERGRGNFPDRFSARQFPNYSSELNVNALLLGDSALYLCASSLVAGGEADTQYFGPGTRLTVL.

This chain links TRBV6-5 with TRBJ1-1, with D tentatively TRBD1 (6 bases). The CDR3 runs to 14 residues. V shed 6 bases and J shed 3 bases, with 14 bases lying between them. Germline CDR1 reads MNHEY; CDR2 reads SVGAGI. The CDR3 here is CASRKTGSYTEAFF. The CDR3 DNA follows: TGTGCCAGCAGAAAGACAGGTAGTTACACTGAAGCTTTCTTT.

In nucleotides, the CDR3 is TGTGCCAGCAGCTTTAGCGGGAGCTACAATGAGCAGTTCTTC. It codes for CASSFSGSYNEQFF. This chain uses TRBV5-4 with TRBJ2-1, with 9 bases that match TRBD2. Trimming cost V 2 bases and J 3 bases; bases outside gene matches: 0. The germline V gene encodes CDR1 SGHNT and CDR2 YYREEE (reference sequence). The CDR3 sequence is 14 residues long. Full variable domain (remainder filled in from reference TRBV5-4 and TRBJ2-1): ETGVTQSPTHLIKTRGQQVTLRCSSQSGHNTVSWYQQALGQGPQFIFQYYREEENGRGNFPPRFSGLQFPNYSSELNVNALELDDSALYLCASSFSGSYNEQFFGPGTRLTVL.